Below, 29 T cell receptor beta chains from the same sample are listed, as sequenced in a study of T cells in Graves' hyperthyroidism and ophthalmopathy. It was RNA transcripts that yielded the amplified TCR beta CDR3 regions. HTBI primers drove first-round RT-PCR of the TCR CDR3. Via MiXCR, TCRdb re-called the multiplex PCR reads, giving one row per CDR3 protein. The table lists 530,000 or so distinct CDR3 sequences, about a sixth of them singletons. Sequencing was carried out using blood. The origin of the receptors is a woman between 18 and 29 years old with Graves' ophthalmopathy.

This clonotype was seen only a few times. The chain is built from TRBV7-2 and TRBJ2-6; the match to TRBD2 covers 14 bases. CDR1 SGHTA and CDR2 FQGNSA come from the germline V gene. This CDR3 has 17 amino acids. J was trimmed by 2 bases and V by 4 bases; bases with no gene match: 1. CDR3 residues: CASSSTSGRAGANVLTF. Here the CDR3 DNA reads TGTGCCAGCAGCTCGACTAGCGGGAGGGCTGGGGCCAACGTCCTGACTTTC.

V gene TRBV18 combines with J gene TRBJ1-5; TRBD1 might be the D (5 bases). From germline, CDR1 is KGHSH and CDR2 LQKENI. V was shortened by 3 bases and J by 3 bases, with 9 bases between the two germline ends. The CDR3 runs 14 residues. The CDR3 sequence: CASSPDRLNQPQHF. The CDR3 coding sequence is TGTGCCAGCTCACCCGACAGACTCAATCAGCCCCAGCATTTT.

This clonotype appeared many times. The chain joins TRBV12-5 to TRBJ2-5; 10 nucleotides align to TRBD2. V lost 3 bases to trimming and J lost 5 bases; unmatched junction nucleotides: 9. The CDR3 is 16 amino acids. CDR1 is LGHNT, CDR2 FRNRAP, per germline. In nucleotides, the CDR3 is TGTGCTAGTGGTTTTTTTCCTAGCGGGAGTATGGAGACCCAGTACTTC. Translating gives CASGFFPSGSMETQYF.

This clonotype was seen only a few times. V is TRBV30 and J is TRBJ1-1, with D possibly TRBD1 on 6 matching bases. Deletions cut 5 bases from V and 11 bases from J, with 15 bases between. The germline V gene has CDR1 GTSNPN and CDR2 SVGIG (reference sequence). The CDR3 has 11 amino acids. CDR3 nucleotides: TGTGCCTGGTTAAGACAGGCGAGCGCTTTCTTT. Translated: CAWLRQASAFF.

About this clonotype itself: A much larger clone lies a single base off, so this may be a read error. The chain combines TRBV24-1 with TRBJ2-1; 10 bases fit TRBD2. This CDR3 spans 15 amino acids. In germline, CDR1 is KGHDR, CDR2 SFDVKD. V lost 7 bases, J lost 7 bases, and 9 bases stayed unmatched. This CDR3 is CATRGGASGGNEQFF. The CDR3 DNA reads TGTGCCACCAGGGGGGGGGCTAGCGGGGGAAATGAGCAGTTCTTC.

This clonotype has a handful of counts. J is TRBJ2-2 and V is TRBV7-3; a weak D match, TRBD2 (6 bases). The CDR3 runs 15 residues. The germline V gene encodes CDR1 SGHTA and CDR2 FQGTGA. V was shortened by 5 bases and J by 2 bases, with 12 bases between the two germline ends. The CDR3, as DNA: TGTGCCAGCAGCCCGGGACTTCTTAACACCGGGGAGCTGTTTTTT. Its translation is CASSPGLLNTGELFF.

This clonotype has ten or more counts. The chain is built from TRBV5-1 and TRBJ1-4; D not resolved. Germline CDR1 is SGHRS and CDR2 is YFSETQ. V lost 1 base and J lost 5, with 12 bases in between. The CDR3 has 15 residues. The CDR3 DNA reads TGCGCCAGCAGCTTGTGGCCAGGCCTGAATGAAAAACTGTTTTTT. Its translation: CASSLWPGLNEKLFF. Filled out from reference TRBV5-1 and TRBJ1-4, the complete variable domain reads KAGVTQTPRYLIKTRGQQVTLSCSPISGHRSVSWYQQTPGQGLQFLFEYFSETQRNKGNFPGRFSGRQFSNSRSEMNVSTLELGDSALYLCASSLWPGLNEKLFFGSGTQLSVL.

V usage is TRBV7-3 and J usage is TRBJ2-4, with 7 positions matching TRBD1. The germline gives CDR1 SGHTA, CDR2 FQGTGA. V was pared by 5 bases and J by 4 bases, with 5 bases of the junction left unmatched. The CDR3 runs 14 residues. The CDR3 loop reads CASSPSGQKNIQYF. The CDR3 DNA is TGTGCCAGCAGCCCCTCGGGACAGAAAAACATTCAGTACTTC. Filled out from reference TRBV7-3 and TRBJ2-4, the complete variable domain reads GAGVSQTPSNKVTEKGKYVELRCDPISGHTALYWYRQSLGQGPEFLIYFQGTGAADDSGLPNDRFFAVRPEGSVSTLKIQRTERGDSAVYLCASSPSGQKNIQYFGAGTRLSVL.

V is TRBV7-3 and J is TRBJ2-7, with 12 bases identical to TRBD1. Germline V CDR1 and CDR2: SGHTA, FQGTGA. This CDR3 comprises 16 residues. With 5 bases clipped from V and 7 bases from J, the junction kept 12 bases outside the gene matches. Written as DNA, the CDR3 is TGTGCCAGCAGCCGTAACTCCGGGACAGGGGGCGATGAGCAGTACTTC. This sequence encodes CASSRNSGTGGDEQYF.

The genes are TRBV29-1 and TRBJ2-1; no firm D call. The CDR3 consists of 12 residues. Trimming removed 3 bases at V and 4 bases at J, with 7 bases between. Per germline, CDR1 SQVTM and CDR2 ANQGSEA. CDR3 bases: TGCAGCGTTGATTACATTTACAATGAGCAGTTCTTC. Its protein product is CSVDYIYNEQFF.

The chain is built from TRBV4-1 and TRBJ2-5; TRBD2 matches 7 bases. Germline loops: CDR1 MGHRA, CDR2 YSYEKL. Germline trimming cut 1 base from V and 3 bases from J; bases unmatched to any gene: 8. This CDR3 contains 16 residues. The DNA of the CDR3 is TGCGCCAGCAGCCAAGGGGGGGGTGGTTTGAAAGAGACCCAGTACTTC. Translated, it gives CASSQGGGGLKETQYF.

About this clonotype: A much larger clone lies a single base off, so this may be a read error. The chain recombines TRBV3-1 with TRBJ1-5, with TRBD1 as a possible D gene (5 bases). Trimming left V 1 base short and J 7 bases short, with 14 bases between. Germline V gene data show CDR1 as LGHDT and CDR2 as YNNKEL (reference sequence). This CDR3 is built from 15 residues. CDR3 in amino acids: CASSQVGRGWQPQHF. The CDR3 DNA reads TGTGCCAGCAGCCAAGTAGGGAGGGGTTGGCAGCCCCAGCATTTT.

This clonotype was counted at least ten times. This chain uses TRBV6-1 with TRBJ2-3; possibly TRBD1 for D (6 bases). Germline V gene lookup returns CDR1 MNHNS and CDR2 SASEGT. CDR3 size: 15 residues. Trimming stripped 2 bases from V and 1 base from J, with 10 bases between. The CDR3: CASSETAGGTDTQYF. In DNA form, the CDR3 reads TGTGCCAGCAGTGAAACTGCAGGGGGCACAGATACGCAGTATTTT.

This clonotype appeared a few times. This chain connects TRBV29-1 to TRBJ2-2, with D perhaps given as TRBD1 or TRBD2 (5 bases each). The CDR3 is 14 amino acids. The germline V gene has CDR1 SQVTM and CDR2 ANQGSEA. The V end lost 4 bases, the J end lost 6 bases, and 15 bases lay between the germline ends. This CDR3 is CSVVGGEGSGELFF. CDR3 DNA sequence: TGCAGCGTTGTTGGGGGAGAGGGCTCCGGGGAGCTGTTTTTT.

The chain recombines TRBV27 with TRBJ2-1; 9 positions match TRBD2. Germline V gene lookup returns CDR1 MNHEY and CDR2 SMNVEV (reference sequence). J was trimmed by 5 bases and V by 4 bases; bases with no gene match: 6. This CDR3 region has 15 residues. The CDR3 nucleotides are TGTGCCAGCAGTTCCAAAAGCGGGGGGAACAATGAGCAGTTCTTC. Protein: CASSSKSGGNNEQFF.

V is TRBV28 and J is TRBJ2-2; 10 nucleotides agree with TRBD1. The germline CDR1 and CDR2 sequences are MDHEN and SYDVKM. The CDR3 has 16 residues. Germline trimming cut 6 bases from V and 3 bases from J; bases unmatched to any gene: 7. CDR3 amino acids: CASRGTGDLYTGELFF. Here the CDR3 DNA reads TGTGCCAGCAGGGGGACAGGGGACCTCTACACCGGGGAGCTGTTTTTT.

This chain uses TRBV5-4 with TRBJ2-1; 10 bases map to TRBD2. J gave up 7 bases and V 2 bases, and 6 bases lay outside the gene matches. The V gene's germline CDR1 is SGHNT and CDR2 YYREEE (reference sequence). CDR3 length equals 15 residues. CDR3 residues: CASSLAGGNPNEQFF. Here the CDR3 DNA reads TGTGCCAGCAGCTTAGCGGGGGGGAATCCTAATGAGCAGTTCTTC.

This clonotype was seen more than once but under ten times. This chain connects TRBV7-2 to TRBJ2-3, with 9 positions matching TRBD2. This CDR3 contains 17 residues. Trimming at V came to 1 base and at J to 1 base, leaving 6 bases not matched to a gene. Per germline, CDR1 SGHTA and CDR2 FQGNSA. CDR3 DNA: TGTGCCAGCAGCTTAGTCCTGCGCGGGAGGGGCACAGATACGCAGTATTTT. Amino acids: CASSLVLRGRGTDTQYF.

V is TRBV5-8 and J is TRBJ2-7; TRBD2 agrees at 7 bases. The ends lost 0 bases at V and 1 base at J; junction bases unmatched: 7. Looked up from germline, CDR1 is SGHTS and CDR2 is YDEGEE. The CDR3 is 16 residues long. The CDR3 reads CASSLALWGGSYEQYF. The DNA for the CDR3 is TGTGCCAGCAGCTTGGCCTTGTGGGGGGGGTCCTACGAGCAGTACTTC.

The chain uses TRBV20-1 and TRBJ2-7; D is unresolved. Trimming shortened V by 3 bases and J by 2 bases, and 5 bases separated the two germline ends. This CDR3 comprises 11 residues. Germline CDR1 DFQATT, CDR2 SNEGSKA (reference sequence). CDR3 region: CSASPAYEQYF. CDR3 nucleotide sequence: TGCAGTGCTAGTCCGGCCTACGAGCAGTACTTC.

V usage is TRBV2 and J usage is TRBJ2-7; D is unclear. CDR3 length: 12 residues. The V and J ends lost 6 bases and 5 bases respectively, with 11 bases between them. CDR1 and CDR2 from the germline V gene are SNHLY and FYNNEI. The CDR3 here is CASSQEKHEQYF. The DNA for the CDR3 is TGTGCCAGCAGCCAAGAAAAGCACGAGCAGTACTTC. Looking up the rest from reference TRBV2 and TRBJ2-7 gives the full variable domain: EPEVTQTPSHQVTQMGQEVILRCVPISNHLYFYWYRQILGQKVEFLVSFYNNEISEKSEIFDDQFSVERPDGSNFTLKIRSTKLEDSAMYFCASSQEKHEQYFGPGTRLTVT.

The table lists this clonotype with a few counts. This chain uses TRBV4-3 with TRBJ2-1, with 8 bases identical to TRBD2. In germline, CDR1 is LGHNA, CDR2 YSLEER. V dropped 1 base and J dropped 4; count of bases not matched to a gene: 12. The CDR3 runs to 18 residues. CDR3 sequence reads: CASSQGRSASGLYNEQFF. In nucleotides, the CDR3 is TGCGCCAGCAGCCAAGGACGTTCGGCTAGCGGGTTATACAATGAGCAGTTCTTC.

This clonotype occurred many times. The DNA for the CDR3 is TGTGCCAGCAGTGACGGATATAGCAATCAGCCCCAGCATTTT. This codes for CASSDGYSNQPQHF. The chain couples TRBV2 to TRBJ1-5; D gene uncertain. Trimming cost V 3 bases and J 0 bases, with 6 bases left between them. Germline V gene data show CDR1 as SNHLY and CDR2 as FYNNEI. The CDR3 runs 14 residues. Together with reference TRBV2 and TRBJ1-5, the CDR3 gives the full variable domain: EPEVTQTPSHQVTQMGQEVILRCVPISNHLYFYWYRQILGQKVEFLVSFYNNEISEKSEIFDDQFSVERPDGSNFTLKIRSTKLEDSAMYFCASSDGYSNQPQHFGDGTRLSIL.

This clonotype has only a few counts. The chain uses TRBV27 and TRBJ2-5, with D maybe TRBD2 (6 bases). The CDR3 length is 14 residues. Germline V gene lookup returns CDR1 MNHEY and CDR2 SMNVEV (reference sequence). V was pared by 3 bases and J by 5 bases, with 13 bases between. The CDR3 sequence: CASSFSREHETQYF. CDR3 nucleotide sequence: TGTGCCAGCAGTTTTTCCCGGGAGCACGAGACCCAGTACTTC.

This clonotype was recorded many times. The chain links TRBV29-1 to TRBJ1-2; perhaps TRBD1 as D (6 bases). The CDR3 has 17 residues. The ends were cut back, 4 bases at V and 2 bases at J, with 23 bases in the middle. The germline CDR1 and CDR2 sequences are SQVTM and ANQGSEA. CDR3 residues: CSVAPFEGVTVNYGYTF. The CDR3 DNA sequence: TGCAGCGTTGCTCCCTTTGAGGGGGTGACGGTCAACTATGGCTACACCTTC.

The genes are TRBV7-8 and TRBJ1-4; D is possibly TRBD1 (6 bases). The CDR3 spans 15 residues. CDR1 and CDR2 (germline): SGHVS, FQNEAQ. The germline V and J ends were trimmed by 5 bases and 4 bases, with 14 bases remaining between them. The CDR3 bases are TGTGCCAGCAGCCCGGGACACCGCATTAATGAAAAACTGTTTTTT. Translating it yields CASSPGHRINEKLFF.

The chain carries TRBV12-3 or TRBV12-4 and TRBJ1-2, with TRBD1 matching 12 bases. Trimming at V came to 5 bases and at J to 4 bases, leaving 5 bases not matched to a gene. CDR3 length: 15 residues. CDR3 loop: CASSGGTGGGYGYTF. The CDR3 bases are TGTGCCAGCAGTGGGGGGACAGGGGGCGGCTATGGCTACACCTTC.

This rearrangement joins TRBV5-1 to TRBJ2-3; 14 positions agree with TRBD2. The CDR3 has 16 residues. V was clipped by 4 bases and J by 4 bases; unmatched bases: 5. The V gene's germline CDR1 is SGHRS and CDR2 YFSETQ. Here the CDR3 DNA reads TGCGCCAGCAGCCGGGGACTAGCGGGAGCCCCAGATACGCAGTATTTT. Protein: CASSRGLAGAPDTQYF.

The chain joins TRBV9 to TRBJ2-5; 8 nucleotides line up with TRBD2. The trim removed 4 bases at V and 5 bases at J, leaving 10 bases unmatched. This CDR3 is built from 15 residues. The germline V gene encodes CDR1 SGDLS and CDR2 YYNGEE. The CDR3 protein is CASSISGAFGETQYF. For the CDR3, the DNA is TGTGCCAGCAGCATTAGCGGGGCTTTCGGGGAGACCCAGTACTTC.